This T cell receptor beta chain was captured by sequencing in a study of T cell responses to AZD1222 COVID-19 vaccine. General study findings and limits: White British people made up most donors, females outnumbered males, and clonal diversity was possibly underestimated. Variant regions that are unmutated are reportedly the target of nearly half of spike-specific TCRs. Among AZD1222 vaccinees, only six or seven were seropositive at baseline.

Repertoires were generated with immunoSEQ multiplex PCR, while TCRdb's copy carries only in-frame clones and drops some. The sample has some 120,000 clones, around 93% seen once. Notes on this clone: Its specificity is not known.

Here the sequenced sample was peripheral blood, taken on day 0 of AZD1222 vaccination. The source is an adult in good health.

The CDR3 reads CASSLAIAAGGPNNEQFF. The DNA of the CDR3 is TGCGCCAGCAGCTTGGCCATCGCGGCGGGAGGGCCAAACAATGAGCAGTTCTTC. The rearrangement links TRBV5-1 to TRBJ2-1, with 9 nucleotides matching TRBD2. The CDR3 loop spans 18 amino acids. Losses at the gene ends were 0 bases for V and 5 bases for J; bases not matched to a gene: 12. Germline CDR1 and CDR2: SGHRS and YFSETQ.